One sample yielded the 14 T cell receptor beta chains listed below, sequenced in a study of blood T cell repertoires in COVID-19. The data were produced by immunoSEQ multiplex PCR, yet TCRdb's version contains in-frame clones alone and is incomplete. The table records roughly 300,000 clones, 85% to 90% of them present only once. Sequenced sample: PBMCs or T cells enriched from blood (not recorded which). These TCRs come from a man aged 25 to 40 who had recovered from COVID-19.

The chain is built from TRBV19 and TRBJ1-3, with a weak D call TRBD1 (6 bases). The CDR3 has 14 residues. The ends were cut back, 0 bases at V and 7 bases at J, with 10 bases in the middle. Looked up from germline, CDR1 is LNHDA and CDR2 is SQIVND (reference sequence). The CDR3, as DNA: TGTGCCAGTAGTATAGAGGGGGCGAAGAACACCATATATTTT. It is translated as CASSIEGAKNTIYF.

The rearrangement uses TRBV27 and TRBJ2-3; D possibly corresponds to TRBD2 (6 bases). This CDR3 is 15 amino acids long. V lost 7 bases, J lost 6 bases, and 20 bases lay in between. From germline, CDR1 is MNHEY and CDR2 SMNVEV (reference sequence). The CDR3 region has the DNA TGTGCCAGCACCCCTGCGGGGTCTGTATGGGATACGCAGTATTTT. Translation: CASTPAGSVWDTQYF.

The rearrangement joins TRBV3-1 (or the pseudogene TRBV3-2) to TRBJ2-1; D remains ambiguous. This CDR3 comprises 12 residues. Germline V lookup: CDR1 LGHDT, CDR2 YNNKEL (reference sequence). The germline V and J ends were trimmed by 0 bases and 6 bases, with 3 bases remaining between them. The CDR3 DNA sequence: TGTGCCAGCAGCCAAGATCGCAATGAGCAGTTCTTC. Protein sequence: CASSQDRNEQFF.

CDR3 in amino acids: CASSFQNEQFF. CDR3 bases: TGCGCCAGCAGCTTTCAAAATGAGCAGTTCTTC. This sequence joins TRBV5-1 and TRBJ2-1; D gene ambiguous. The CDR3 runs 11 residues. V was trimmed by 2 bases and J by 7 bases, leaving 4 bases between them. Germline CDR1 SGHRS, CDR2 YFSETQ. The full variable domain, in which reference TRBV5-1 and TRBJ2-1 provide the parts outside the CDR3, is KAGVTQTPRYLIKTRGQQVTLSCSPISGHRSVSWYQQTPGQGLQFLFEYFSETQRNKGNFPGRFSGRQFSNSRSEMNVSTLELGDSALYLCASSFQNEQFFGPGTRLTVL.

The chain is built from TRBV28 and TRBJ2-1; 8 nucleotides line up with TRBD2. The germline CDR1 and CDR2 sequences are MDHEN and SYDVKM. The V segment lost 4 bases and the J segment 7 bases; nucleotides outside the gene matches: 9. This CDR3 comprises 15 residues. The CDR3 DNA follows: TGTGCCAGCAGTTCCCTAGGGGTAGCGGGGAATGAGCAGTTCTTC. It encodes CASSSLGVAGNEQFF.

V usage is TRBV11-2 and J usage is TRBJ2-7; 11 bases align to TRBD1. The junction had 3 bases not matched to a gene; V was cut back by 5 bases and J by 3 bases. Germline V gene lookup returns CDR1 SGHAT and CDR2 FQNNGV. The CDR3 has 14 amino acids. CDR3 nucleotide sequence: TGTGCCAGCAGCCCCGGGACAGGGGGCTACGAGCAGTACTTC. This sequence encodes CASSPGTGGYEQYF.

The CDR3 protein is CASRPIGGPAYEQYF. CDR3 in DNA: TGTGCCAGCAGGCCGATCGGGGGGCCAGCCTACGAGCAGTACTTC. The chain recombines TRBV3-1 (or the pseudogene TRBV3-2) with TRBJ2-7; perhaps TRBD2 as D (7 bases). Germline assignment: CDR1 LGHDT and CDR2 YNNKEL (reference sequence). The CDR3 totals 15 residues. V was shortened by 6 bases and J by 2 bases, with 17 bases between the two germline ends.

The V call is TRBV3-1 (or the pseudogene TRBV3-2), the J call TRBJ2-2, with a weak D call TRBD2 (6 bases). The CDR3 is 13 residues long. Looked up from germline, CDR1 is LGHDT and CDR2 is YNNKEL (reference sequence). Trimming removed 4 bases at V and 7 bases at J, with 10 bases between. The chain's CDR3 is CASSRGVNGELFF. CDR3 nucleotides: TGTGCCAGCAGCCGGGGGGTGAACGGGGAGCTGTTTTTT.

This rearrangement joins TRBV27 to TRBJ2-2; D possibly corresponds to TRBD2 (6 bases). The CDR3 is 15 amino acids. Germline V gives CDR1 MNHEY, CDR2 SMNVEV (reference sequence). V was cut by 8 bases and J by 3 bases, with 16 bases left in between. The CDR3 DNA reads TGTGCCAGCGCGAGGAGCGGAGGGGACACCGGGGAGCTGTTTTTT. This translates into CASARSGGDTGELFF.

The CDR3 loop reads CASSIASAGGTGELFF. DNA for the CDR3: TGTGCCAGCAGCATTGCTAGCGCCGGGGGGACCGGGGAGCTGTTTTTT. The genes are TRBV5-4 and TRBJ2-2; TRBD2 agrees at 7 bases. The length of the CDR3 is 16 residues. Germline lookup yields CDR1 SGHNT and CDR2 YYREEE (reference sequence). J was trimmed by 5 bases and V by 4 bases; bases with no gene match: 11. Full variable domain (remainder filled in from reference TRBV5-4 and TRBJ2-2): ETGVTQSPTHLIKTRGQQVTLRCSSQSGHNTVSWYQQALGQGPQFIFQYYREEENGRGNFPPRFSGLQFPNYSSELNVNALELDDSALYLCASSIASAGGTGELFFGEGSRLTVL.

In its sample, this clone was seen once. V gene TRBV11-2 combines with J gene TRBJ2-1, with TRBD2 matching 10 bases. There are 16 residues in the CDR3. V trimming: 0 bases; J trimming: 8 bases; junction bases outside the gene matches: 7. CDR1 and CDR2 from the germline V gene are SGHAT and FQNNGV. In DNA form, the CDR3 reads TGTGCCAGCAGCTTAGAGCCCAGCGGGGGGGCCGATGAGCAGTTCTTC. This sequence encodes CASSLEPSGGADEQFF.

The chain recombines TRBV15 with TRBJ1-1; TRBD1 might be the D (6 bases). Deletions cut 6 bases from V and 4 bases from J, with 18 bases between. CDR3 length equals 15 residues. The germline V gene has CDR1 LNHNV and CDR2 YYDKDF (reference sequence). The CDR3 DNA reads as TGTGCCACCAGTAGTTGGGACAAGGGGCCCACTGAAGCTTTCTTT. Protein product: CATSSWDKGPTEAFF.

The chain couples TRBV5-1 to TRBJ2-2; 10 bases are shared with TRBD1. There are 18 residues in the CDR3. V was clipped by 1 base and J by 4 bases; unmatched bases: 10. Germline CDR1 is SGHRS and CDR2 is YFSETQ. CDR3 loop: CASSLYGTGAGGTGELFF. In nucleotides, the CDR3 is TGCGCCAGCAGCTTGTACGGGACAGGGGCTGGAGGCACCGGGGAGCTGTTTTTT.

The chain combines TRBV27 with TRBJ2-1; no definite D call. Germline V gene data show CDR1 as MNHEY and CDR2 as SMNVEV (reference sequence). Trimming left V 4 bases short and J 10 bases short, with 11 bases between. This CDR3 contains 12 residues. Written as DNA, the CDR3 is TGTGCCAGCAGTTCGTCCTGGAGCGAGCAGTTCTTC. Translating it yields CASSSSWSEQFF.